This T cell receptor (beta chain) came from a study of cytomegalovirus exposure and HLA in healthy donors. V was pared by 0 bases and J by 7 bases, with 10 bases between. The CDR3 is made up of 14 amino acids. Germline V gene sequence: CDR1 MNHEY, CDR2 SMNVEV (reference sequence). Primers included in the PCR were 60 Vbeta and 13 Jbeta primers. Data came from immunoSEQ multiplex PCR; TCRdb stores just in-frame clones and leaves some out. The sample yields approximately 140,000 clones, 78% seen once. Study results and limitations: TCR beta V- and J-gene trimming was later associated with a missense DCLRE1C variant. Under in vitro conditions, a few CMV-associated chains were confirmed as specific for CMV antigens.

This clone was counted once. Its antigen remains unidentified. This receptor was obtained from a male donor in good health and CMV-seronegative. The chain is built from TRBV27 and TRBJ1-5; D not certain. The sequencing sample was made of PBMCs. CDR3 amino acids: CASSLSAVGQPQHF. The DNA of the CDR3 is TGTGCCAGCAGTTTATCAGCGGTAGGGCAGCCCCAGCATTTT.